These 12 T cell receptor beta chains were sequenced from one sample in a study of siplizumab effects on memory and regulatory T cells. Sequencing used immunoSEQ multiplex PCR; TCRdb keeps in-frame clones, though not all of them. The sample lists over 95,000 clones, 85% to 95% occurring once. Source material: non-Treg CD4+ T cells sorted from blood. All receptors come from a human donor in good health.

This clone was picked up one time. The V and J genes are TRBV2 and TRBJ2-3; 10 nucleotides align to TRBD2. Germline V gene sequence: CDR1 SNHLY, CDR2 FYNNEI. This CDR3 contains 16 residues. Losses at the gene ends were 7 bases for V and 2 bases for J; bases not matched to a gene: 9. The CDR3 protein is CASKRGLAINTDTQYF. The DNA for the CDR3 is TGTGCCAGCAAGCGGGGACTAGCGATCAACACAGATACGCAGTATTTT. Complete variable domain (other parts from reference TRBV2 and TRBJ2-3): EPEVTQTPSHQVTQMGQEVILRCVPISNHLYFYWYRQILGQKVEFLVSFYNNEISEKSEIFDDQFSVERPDGSNFTLKIRSTKLEDSAMYFCASKRGLAINTDTQYFGPGTRLTVL.

The V call is TRBV4-2, the J call TRBJ2-5, with D hard to call. Trimming stripped 3 bases from V and 2 bases from J, with 10 bases between. The CDR3 is made up of 14 amino acids. Germline V gene lookup returns CDR1 LGHNA and CDR2 YNFKEQ. For the CDR3, the DNA is TGTGCCAGCAGCCAGGGCCGTTTACAAGAGACCCAGTACTTC. Its translation: CASSQGRLQETQYF.

The J gene is TRBJ2-1, the V gene TRBV19, with 11 bases matching TRBD2. J was trimmed by 9 bases and V by 6 bases; bases with no gene match: 10. CDR3 size: 15 residues. The germline CDR1 and CDR2 sequences are LNHDA and SQIVND (reference sequence). The CDR3 reads CASSPTSGGLGEQFF. For the CDR3, the DNA is TGTGCCAGTAGCCCTACTAGCGGGGGCCTCGGTGAGCAGTTCTTC. Combining the CDR3 with reference TRBV19 and TRBJ2-1 gives the whole variable domain DGGITQSPKYLFRKEGQNVTLSCEQNLNHDAMYWYRQDPGQGLRLIYYSQIVNDFQKGDIAEGYSVSREKKESFPLTVTSAQKNPTAFYLCASSPTSGGLGEQFFGPGTRLTVL.

A single count supports this clone. The rearrangement uses TRBV20-1 and TRBJ1-1; 7 positions agree with TRBD1. J lost 8 bases, V lost 1 base, and 1 base had no gene match. Germline V lookup: CDR1 DFQATT, CDR2 SNEGSKA (reference sequence). The CDR3 totals 11 residues. In DNA form, the CDR3 reads TGCAGTGCTAGAGTGGACAGGGAAGCTTTCTTT. Protein product: CSARVDREAFF.

This chain links TRBV2 with TRBJ1-2; D uncertain. V was clipped by 8 bases and J by 4 bases, with 14 bases between them. CDR1 and CDR2 (germline): SNHLY, FYNNEI. The CDR3 runs to 13 residues. The CDR3 region is CASGAQLSYGYTF. CDR3 nucleotide sequence: TGTGCCAGCGGAGCCCAACTCTCCTATGGCTACACCTTC.

This chain joins TRBV5-4 and TRBJ1-5, with D perhaps matching TRBD1 (5 bases). CDR1 SGHNT and CDR2 YYREEE come from the germline V gene (reference sequence). The CDR3 is 18 residues long. V lost 6 bases to trimming and J lost 2 bases, with 24 bases between them. The CDR3 loop reads CASTPLDSAQGGNQPQHF. CDR3 sequence (DNA): TGTGCCAGCACCCCTTTAGATTCGGCCCAAGGGGGCAATCAGCCCCAGCATTTT.

This clone was observed once. V is TRBV5-4 and J is TRBJ2-1; 9 bases map to TRBD2. CDR1 SGHNT and CDR2 YYREEE come from the germline V gene (reference sequence). V gave up 4 bases and J gave up 4 bases; unmatched junction bases: 6. The CDR3 runs to 15 residues. The CDR3 here is CASSPASGAYNEQFF. The CDR3 DNA sequence: TGTGCCAGCAGCCCAGCTAGCGGGGCTTACAATGAGCAGTTCTTC.

The chain recombines TRBV5-4 with TRBJ2-7; 8 nucleotides line up with TRBD1. The CDR3 is 15 residues long. V was pared by 0 bases and J by 4 bases, with 6 bases of the junction left unmatched. Germline-derived CDR1 and CDR2 are SGHNT and YYREEE (reference sequence). CDR3 amino acids: CASSLATGGYYEQYF. As DNA, the CDR3 is TGTGCCAGCAGCTTGGCTACAGGGGGGTATTACGAGCAGTACTTC.

This clone has a single count. This chain joins TRBV28 and TRBJ1-2, with a weak D call TRBD1 (5 bases). V gave up 5 bases and J gave up 6 bases, with 13 bases separating them. Germline V gene lookup returns CDR1 MDHEN and CDR2 SYDVKM. The CDR3 spans 13 residues. In DNA, the CDR3 is TGTGCCAGCAGTCCGAATCAGGGTAATGGCTACACCTTC. This codes for CASSPNQGNGYTF.

This chain's CDR3 is CATSRVSGANTGELFF. In nucleotides, the CDR3 is TGTGCCACCAGCAGAGTAAGCGGAGCTAACACCGGGGAGCTGTTTTTT. The chain combines TRBV15 with TRBJ2-2; D is possibly TRBD2 (5 bases). V lost 1 base, J lost 2 bases, and 11 bases lay in between. Per the germline V gene, CDR1 is LNHNV and CDR2 is YYDKDF (reference sequence). The CDR3 spans 16 residues.

This sequence joins TRBV11-2 and TRBJ2-3; D is perhaps TRBD1 (6 bases). Germline CDR1 is SGHAT and CDR2 is FQNNGV. The CDR3 is 14 amino acids. V lost 4 bases and J lost 1, with 9 bases in between. This chain's CDR3 is CASSSHRGTDTQYF. The DNA for the CDR3 is TGTGCCAGCAGCTCACACAGGGGCACAGATACGCAGTATTTT.

The chain has TRBV4-1 and TRBJ2-5; 9 positions agree with TRBD1. The V segment lost 2 bases and the J segment 4 bases; nucleotides outside the gene matches: 2. The germline V gene has CDR1 MGHRA and CDR2 YSYEKL. The CDR3 has 14 residues. The CDR3 is CASSQRQGGETQYF. The CDR3 DNA follows: TGCGCCAGCAGCCAACGACAGGGGGGAGAGACCCAGTACTTC.